The clone carrying this T cell receptor (beta chain) was detected once. The CDR3 length is 13 residues. Germline V CDR1 and CDR2: MNHEY, SVGAGI. Trimming took 3 bases from V and 1 from J, leaving 7 bases between them. This entry belongs to a study of blood T cell repertoires in COVID-19. The overall study: Samples of COVID-19 (acute and convalescent) were obtained from the United States, Italy and Spain.

The method was immunoSEQ multiplex PCR; TCRdb's version includes in-frame clones alone and lacks a portion of them. The sample has some 460,000 clones; around 89% are singletons. The V call is TRBV6-5, the J call TRBJ2-7; D may be TRBD2 (5 bases). The clonotype comes from a woman aged 25 to 45 with acute or convalescent COVID-19. Sequencing was done on a sample of peripheral blood. The CDR3 loop is CASSYSESYEQYF. The CDR3 DNA reads TGTGCCAGCAGTTATAGCGAGTCCTACGAGCAGTACTTC.